The next 25 T cell receptor beta chains were all read from a single sample in a study of CD8 T cells in Susac syndrome. An input of about 0.5 to 1 ug of RNA was subjected to reverse transcription using random hexamers. TCRdb ran MiXCR on the immunoSEQ multiplex PCR reads and lists one entry per CDR3 protein. The table shows more than 65,000 distinct CDR3 sequences, with 85% to 95% occurring only once. The specimen sequenced was CD8+ T cells from PBMCs. All receptors come from a human donor in good health.

The chain uses TRBV7-9 and TRBJ1-1, with D unclear. V was trimmed by 5 bases and J by 2 bases, leaving 12 bases between them. This CDR3 has 14 residues. The germline V gene encodes CDR1 SEHNR and CDR2 FQNEAQ (reference sequence). The DNA of the CDR3 is TGTGCCAGCAGCCAAAGCCCCAGCAACACTGAAGCTTTCTTT. It is translated as CASSQSPSNTEAFF.

This rearrangement joins TRBV13 to TRBJ2-1; a possible D gene is TRBD2 (7 bases). The ends were cut back, 5 bases at V and 6 bases at J, with 17 bases in the middle. The CDR3 is 15 residues long. CDR1 is PRHDT and CDR2 is FYEKMQ in the germline V gene (reference sequence). CDR3 nucleotides: TGTGCCAGCAGCCCACCCCTTGGGGGGGCCAATGAGCAGTTCTTC. It translates to CASSPPLGGANEQFF.

The rearrangement links TRBV4-1 to TRBJ2-7; 8 positions agree with TRBD2. The germline gives CDR1 MGHRA, CDR2 YSYEKL. V lost 3 bases and J lost 5; bases outside the gene matches: 9. The CDR3 totals 15 residues. The CDR3 region is CASSHPGTRIDEQYF. In DNA form, the CDR3 reads TGCGCCAGCAGCCATCCGGGGACTAGAATCGACGAGCAGTACTTC.

This clonotype was seen just once. The chain recombines TRBV29-1 with TRBJ1-2; 9 nucleotides match TRBD1. CDR3 length: 11 amino acids. Trimming cost V 6 bases and J 6 bases; bases outside gene matches: 2. Looked up from germline, CDR1 is SQVTM and CDR2 is ANQGSEA. For the CDR3, the DNA is TGCAGCGTGTGGACAGGGGATGGCTACACCTTC. It translates to CSVWTGDGYTF.

The genes are TRBV5-1 and TRBJ2-5; the D is unclear. The CDR3 runs 16 residues. CDR1 is SGHRS and CDR2 is YFSETQ in the germline V gene. Trimming pared 4 bases from V and 2 bases from J, leaving 18 bases between. CDR3 DNA sequence: TGCGCCAGCAGCGATCAAGGGTCGAAGCTTCAAGAGACCCAGTACTTC. Its protein product is CASSDQGSKLQETQYF. Full variable domain (outside the CDR3, taken from reference TRBV5-1 and TRBJ2-5): KAGVTQTPRYLIKTRGQQVTLSCSPISGHRSVSWYQQTPGQGLQFLFEYFSETQRNKGNFPGRFSGRQFSNSRSEMNVSTLELGDSALYLCASSDQGSKLQETQYFGPGTRLLVL.

V is TRBV15 and J is TRBJ2-7, with D possibly being TRBD1 (6 bases). V lost 3 bases and J 3 bases, leaving 9 bases between the germline ends. The CDR3 has 13 residues. Germline V gives CDR1 LNHNV, CDR2 YYDKDF (reference sequence). The CDR3 DNA sequence: TGTGCCACCAGCAGCCGAGGGGGCTACGAGCAGTACGTC. As protein: CATSSRGGYEQYV.

The chain links TRBV11-2 to TRBJ2-3; TRBD2 aligns across 8 bases. V trimming: 4 bases; J trimming: 5 bases; junction bases outside the gene matches: 11. Per the germline V gene, CDR1 is SGHAT and CDR2 is FQNNGV. This CDR3 comprises 16 residues. The CDR3 DNA follows: TGTGCCAGCAGCTCTCCCCGGGGGGGCCGGGTAGATACGCAGTATTTT. Its protein is CASSSPRGGRVDTQYF.

The CDR3 DNA follows: TGCAGTGCTAGAGACGGGGGAGCGTCCTACGAGCAGTACTTC. This codes for CSARDGGASYEQYF. The rearrangement joins TRBV20-1 to TRBJ2-7; maybe TRBD2 (6 bases). Looked up from germline, CDR1 is DFQATT and CDR2 is SNEGSKA (reference sequence). V was shortened by 0 bases and J by 1 base, with 10 bases between the two germline ends. This CDR3 has 14 amino acids.

The chain combines TRBV12-3 or TRBV12-4 with TRBJ2-1; D remains unclear. V shed 1 base and J shed 5 bases, with 9 bases lying between them. This CDR3 is built from 14 residues. This CDR3 reads CASSLVASHNEQFF. Here the CDR3 DNA reads TGTGCCAGCAGTTTAGTGGCTTCCCACAATGAGCAGTTCTTC.

V gene TRBV7-8 combines with J gene TRBJ2-2; D not certain. Per the germline V gene, CDR1 is SGHVS and CDR2 is FQNEAQ. There are 14 residues in the CDR3. V was shortened by 5 bases and J by 5 bases, with 12 bases between the two germline ends. The CDR3 here is CASSLIQTTGELFF. The CDR3 DNA is TGTGCCAGCAGCCTAATCCAGACTACCGGGGAGCTGTTTTTT.

This clonotype was recorded a few times. The chain carries TRBV5-1 and TRBJ2-6, with D possibly matching TRBD2 (5 bases). The germline V gene encodes CDR1 SGHRS and CDR2 YFSETQ. Trimming removed 1 base at V and 2 bases at J, with 16 bases between. This CDR3 is built from 18 residues. Here the CDR3 DNA reads TGCGCCAGCAGCTTGCCGGGGTTCGCAGAAACTGGGGCCAACGTCCTGACTTTC. Translation gives CASSLPGFAETGANVLTF.

This chain uses TRBV19 with TRBJ2-7; 9 positions agree with TRBD1. The CDR3 is 14 residues long. V dropped 3 bases and J dropped 2; count of bases not matched to a gene: 2. Germline CDR1 reads LNHDA; CDR2 reads SQIVND (reference sequence). In nucleotides, the CDR3 is TGTGCCAGTAGTATCGGGACAGGGACCTACGAGCAGTACTTC. It yields the protein CASSIGTGTYEQYF. The full variable domain, completed using reference TRBV19 and TRBJ2-7, is DGGITQSPKYLFRKEGQNVTLSCEQNLNHDAMYWYRQDPGQGLRLIYYSQIVNDFQKGDIAEGYSVSREKKESFPLTVTSAQKNPTAFYLCASSIGTGTYEQYFGPGTRLTVT.

The chain combines TRBV27 with TRBJ2-7; D is tentatively TRBD1 or TRBD2 (5 bases each). The CDR3 extends over 13 amino acids. Germline CDR1 is MNHEY and CDR2 is SMNVEV (reference sequence). V lost 1 base to trimming and J lost 6 bases, with 10 bases between them. The CDR3 loop is CASSLLGVGEQYF. The CDR3 DNA follows: TGTGCCAGCAGTTTATTGGGGGTAGGCGAGCAGTACTTC.

The gene calls are TRBV29-1 and TRBJ2-3; 7 nucleotides match TRBD1. Germline CDR1 is SQVTM and CDR2 is ANQGSEA. The CDR3 consists of 15 residues. V dropped 1 base and J dropped 4; count of bases not matched to a gene: 8. CDR3 amino acids: CSVEVMTGIPDTQYF. As DNA, the CDR3 is TGCAGCGTTGAAGTAATGACAGGGATCCCAGATACGCAGTATTTT.

The CDR3 DNA sequence: TGTGCCAGCAGCCAACCGGACATTGAAGAGACCCAGTACTTC. Its translation: CASSQPDIEETQYF. The chain carries TRBV4-2 and TRBJ2-5; the D gene is possibly TRBD1 (5 bases). The CDR3 length is 14 residues. Germline V lookup: CDR1 LGHNA, CDR2 YNFKEQ. The ends were cut back, 2 bases at V and 3 bases at J, with 10 bases in the middle.

V gene TRBV2 combines with J gene TRBJ1-5; no reliable D call. Trimming stripped 5 bases from V and 5 bases from J, with 7 bases between. The CDR3 is 12 residues long. The V gene's germline CDR1 is SNHLY and CDR2 FYNNEI. CDR3 nucleotide sequence: TGTGCCAGCAGTCAGTCGGATCAGCCCCAGCATTTT. Protein product: CASSQSDQPQHF.

The chain links TRBV5-1 to TRBJ1-2; D unresolved. CDR1 and CDR2 from the germline V gene are SGHRS and YFSETQ. V was trimmed by 0 bases and J by 0 bases, leaving 6 bases between them. CDR3 length equals 14 residues. CDR3 DNA sequence: TGCGCCAGCAGCTTGGAGGTCTCTAACTATGGCTACACCTTC. Residues: CASSLEVSNYGYTF.

This chain connects TRBV28 to TRBJ2-4, with 12 bases identical to TRBD1. The CDR3 length is 15 residues. CDR1 and CDR2 (germline): MDHEN, SYDVKM. Germline trimming cut 3 bases from V and 9 bases from J; bases unmatched to any gene: 6. The CDR3 region is CASSLGQGAQAIQYF. For the CDR3, the DNA is TGTGCCAGCAGTTTGGGACAGGGGGCCCAGGCCATTCAGTACTTC.

The V and J genes are TRBV29-1 and TRBJ1-4; D perhaps matches TRBD1 (5 bases). Germline CDR1 is SQVTM and CDR2 is ANQGSEA. The CDR3 is 12 amino acids. V was clipped by 6 bases and J by 7 bases, with 12 bases between them. Here the CDR3 DNA reads TGCAGCGTCTCAGGAAGGGGTGAAAAACTGTTTTTT. This gives the protein CSVSGRGEKLFF. Full variable domain (rest looked up from reference TRBV29-1 and TRBJ1-4): SAVISQKPSRDICQRGTSLTIQCQVDSQVTMMFWYRQQPGQSLTLIATANQGSEATYESGFVIDKFPISRPNLTFSTLTVSNMSPEDSSIYLCSVSGRGEKLFFGSGTQLSVL.

The rearrangement uses TRBV20-1 and TRBJ2-5, with D tentatively TRBD1 (6 bases). Germline V gene sequence: CDR1 DFQATT, CDR2 SNEGSKA (reference sequence). The CDR3 has 13 amino acids. Trimming removed 1 base at V and 1 base at J, with 7 bases between. The CDR3 DNA is TGCAGTGCTAGAGCCAGGGGCCAAGAGACCCAGTACTTC. This gives the protein CSARARGQETQYF.

This sequence joins TRBV7-2 and TRBJ1-1; D uncertain. The CDR3 runs to 11 residues. CDR1 is SGHTA and CDR2 is FQGNSA in the germline V gene. V lost 5 bases to trimming and J lost 7 bases, with 8 bases between them. CDR3 in amino acids: CASSPWVEAFF. The CDR3 coding sequence is TGTGCCAGCAGCCCCTGGGTTGAAGCTTTCTTT.

This rearrangement joins TRBV11-1 to TRBJ1-1, with D possibly matching TRBD1 (6 bases). Per germline, CDR1 SGHAT and CDR2 FQDESV (reference sequence). This CDR3 has 15 amino acids. V shed 5 bases and J shed 0 bases, with 13 bases lying between them. CDR3 loop: CASSPGQRVNTEAFF. The DNA of the CDR3 is TGTGCCAGCAGCCCCGGACAGCGTGTGAACACTGAAGCTTTCTTT.

This chain joins TRBV9 and TRBJ1-4, with TRBD1 as a possible D gene (6 bases). This CDR3 spans 15 amino acids. The V gene's germline CDR1 is SGDLS and CDR2 YYNGEE. V lost 4 bases and J 1 base, leaving 11 bases between the germline ends. The CDR3 sequence: CASSLQGRTNEKLFF. The CDR3 DNA reads TGTGCCAGCAGCTTACAGGGAAGAACTAATGAAAAACTGTTTTTT. The entire variable domain, with the rest obtained from reference TRBV9 and TRBJ1-4, is as follows: DSGVTQTPKHLITATGQRVTLRCSPRSGDLSVYWYQQSLDQGLQFLIQYYNGEERAKGNILERFSAQQFPDLHSELNLSSLELGDSALYFCASSLQGRTNEKLFFGSGTQLSVL.

The V and J genes are TRBV19 and TRBJ1-1; weak D call: TRBD1 (5 bases). Between the trimmed V and J ends, which lost 7 bases and 10 bases, there was a span of 13 bases. CDR1 and CDR2 from the germline V gene are LNHDA and SQIVND (reference sequence). The CDR3 sequence is 11 residues long. The chain's CDR3 is CASTGGGVAFF. DNA of the CDR3: TGTGCCAGTACCGGCGGAGGGGTAGCTTTCTTT.

J is TRBJ2-5 and V is TRBV28; D perhaps matches TRBD1 (6 bases). Germline lookup yields CDR1 MDHEN and CDR2 SYDVKM. This CDR3 region has 16 residues. V gave up 1 base and J gave up 2 bases, with 14 bases separating them. CDR3 DNA sequence: TGTGCCAGCAGTTTATTCCTTTCCGACAGGCAAGAGACCCAGTACTTC. It yields the protein CASSLFLSDRQETQYF.